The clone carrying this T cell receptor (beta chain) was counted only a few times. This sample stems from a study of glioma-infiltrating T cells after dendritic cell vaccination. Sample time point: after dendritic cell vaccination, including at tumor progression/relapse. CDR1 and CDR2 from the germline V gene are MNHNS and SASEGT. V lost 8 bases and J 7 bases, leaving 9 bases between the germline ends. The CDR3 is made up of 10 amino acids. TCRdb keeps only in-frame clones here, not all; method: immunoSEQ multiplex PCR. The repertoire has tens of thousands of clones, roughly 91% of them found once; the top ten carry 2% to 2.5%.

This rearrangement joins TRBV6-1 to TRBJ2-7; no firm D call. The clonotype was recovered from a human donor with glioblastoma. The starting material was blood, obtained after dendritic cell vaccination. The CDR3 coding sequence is TGTGCCAGCGGCCTCTTGGAGCAGTACTTC. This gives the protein CASGLLEQYF.